The 26 T cell receptor beta chains below all came from one sample that was sequenced in a study of blood T cell repertoires in COVID-19. Some clones are missing from TCRdb's copy, which holds only in-frame ones; the method was immunoSEQ multiplex PCR. Of about 270,000 clones in the sample, 86% were seen once. Material: peripheral blood. These receptors came from a man aged 40-50 years with active or convalescent COVID-19.

The chain employs TRBV7-2 and TRBJ1-6; D remains ambiguous. The CDR3 length is 14 residues. The V end was cut by 3 bases, the J end by 7 bases, with 10 bases between. Germline V lookup: CDR1 SGHTA, CDR2 FQGNSA. CDR3 bases: TGTGCCAGCAGCTTGAGCGCAAGGAATTCACCCCTCCACTTT. This encodes CASSLSARNSPLHF.

The chain recombines TRBV27 with TRBJ1-2; 7 nucleotides align to TRBD1. CDR3 length equals 13 residues. In germline, CDR1 is MNHEY, CDR2 SMNVEV (reference sequence). The V and J ends lost 6 bases and 8 bases, in that order; junction bases with no gene match: 9. The CDR3 bases are TGTGCCAGCAGCCGCGACAGGGTTGAGGGCTACACCTTC. It is translated as CASSRDRVEGYTF.

This chain uses TRBV30 with TRBJ1-2; no clear D gene. V was pared by 4 bases and J by 3 bases, with 15 bases between. The CDR3 has 14 residues. The germline V gene has CDR1 GTSNPN and CDR2 SVGIG (reference sequence). This CDR3 reads CAWTPRGLDYGYTF. DNA of the CDR3: TGTGCCTGGACTCCACGGGGTTTGGACTATGGCTACACCTTC.

The J gene is TRBJ1-2, the V gene TRBV28; a weak D match, TRBD1 (5 bases). The CDR3 loop spans 12 amino acids. Trimming took 6 bases from V and 3 from J, leaving 8 bases between them. CDR1 MDHEN and CDR2 SYDVKM come from the germline V gene. The CDR3 loop reads CASSDRYYGYTF. In DNA form, the CDR3 reads TGTGCCAGCAGCGACAGATACTATGGCTACACCTTC.

The chain carries TRBV3-1 (or the pseudogene TRBV3-2) and TRBJ1-6, with 10 bases aligning to TRBD1. Germline CDR1 reads LGHDT; CDR2 reads YNNKEL (reference sequence). The CDR3 spans 16 residues. J gave up 7 bases and V 4 bases, and 7 bases lay outside the gene matches. The DNA for the CDR3 is TGTGCCAGCAGCCGTAAAAGGACAGGGGGAAATTCACCCCTCCACTTT. This encodes CASSRKRTGGNSPLHF.

This rearrangement joins TRBV5-4 to TRBJ1-2; D gene uncertain. This CDR3 spans 13 amino acids. The germline V and J ends were trimmed by 5 bases and 4 bases, with 12 bases remaining between them. CDR1 is SGHNT and CDR2 is YYREEE in the germline V gene (reference sequence). In nucleotides, the CDR3 is TGTGCCAGCAGGGTGAACGAGGTCTATGGCTACACCTTC. Encoded protein: CASRVNEVYGYTF. The full variable domain, in which reference TRBV5-4 and TRBJ1-2 provide the parts outside the CDR3, is ETGVTQSPTHLIKTRGQQVTLRCSSQSGHNTVSWYQQALGQGPQFIFQYYREEENGRGNFPPRFSGLQFPNYSSELNVNALELDDSALYLCASRVNEVYGYTFGSGTRLTVV.

This chain connects TRBV5-1 to TRBJ1-1; tentative D call: TRBD1 (5 bases). The CDR3 covers 15 residues. Germline V gene sequence: CDR1 SGHRS, CDR2 YFSETQ. The V end was cut by 4 bases, the J end by 7 bases, with 20 bases between. The CDR3 DNA reads TGCGCCAGCAGCCCGGGCGGCAGGGCAAACCTTGAAGCTTTCTTT. It translates to CASSPGGRANLEAFF.

This chain links TRBV5-4 with TRBJ1-1; D is possibly TRBD1 (5 bases). The germline V gene has CDR1 SGHNT and CDR2 YYREEE (reference sequence). The germline V and J ends were trimmed by 0 bases and 11 bases, with 11 bases remaining between them. This CDR3 has 12 amino acids. For the CDR3, the DNA is TGTGCCAGCAGCTTGGATGGGGAGGGGGCTTTCTTT. Translating gives CASSLDGEGAFF.

The chain employs TRBV10-1 and TRBJ1-1; TRBD1 aligns across 9 bases. This CDR3 comprises 15 residues. Trimming at V came to 8 bases and at J to 4 bases, leaving 11 bases not matched to a gene. Germline CDR1 and CDR2: WNHNN and SYGVQD (reference sequence). CDR3 in amino acids: CASSGQGTGITEAFF. For the CDR3, the DNA is TGCGCCAGCTCGGGACAGGGAACGGGCATCACTGAAGCTTTCTTT.

Comment on this clone: The junction and the germline gene differ at one end; a read error may be behind it. The chain has TRBV7-9 and TRBJ2-1; TRBD1 matches at 9 bases. The CDR3 is 15 amino acids. CDR1 is SEHNR, CDR2 FQNEAQ, per germline (reference sequence). The CDR3 DNA follows: TGTGCCAGCAGCCTAGCCGGGACAGGGTTCAATGAGCAGTTCTTC. Protein product: CASSLAGTGFNEQFF.

The V and J genes are TRBV2 and TRBJ1-2, with D perhaps matching TRBD1 (6 bases). CDR1 and CDR2 from the germline V gene are SNHLY and FYNNEI. The germline V and J ends were trimmed by 8 bases and 6 bases, with 10 bases remaining between them. The CDR3 is made up of 11 amino acids. The CDR3 bases are TGTGCCAGCCAGGACAGCGATGGCTACACCTTC. It translates to CASQDSDGYTF.

The rearrangement links TRBV13 to TRBJ2-7, with a possible D match to TRBD1 (5 bases). CDR1 is PRHDT, CDR2 FYEKMQ, per germline (reference sequence). V was clipped by 3 bases and J by 4 bases, with 13 bases between them. The length of the CDR3 is 14 residues. The CDR3 sequence: CASSLGQGWYEQYF. DNA for the CDR3: TGTGCCAGCAGCTTGGGGCAGGGTTGGTACGAGCAGTACTTC. Combining the CDR3 with reference TRBV13 and TRBJ2-7 gives the whole variable domain AAGVIQSPRHLIKEKRETATLKCYPIPRHDTVYWYQQGPGQDPQFLISFYEKMQSDKGSIPDRFSAQQFSDYHSELNMSSLELGDSALYFCASSLGQGWYEQYFGPGTRLTVT.

This sequence joins TRBV11-3 and TRBJ2-7, with D possibly matching TRBD2 (6 bases). This CDR3 contains 14 residues. The germline V gene has CDR1 SGHNT and CDR2 YENEEA. Trimming took off 2 bases at V and 4 bases at J, with 12 bases between the two ends. The CDR3 bases are TGTGCCAGCAGCTTACCGGGAGAAGTGTACGAGCAGTACTTC. It is translated as CASSLPGEVYEQYF.

This chain joins TRBV29-1 and TRBJ1-1; perhaps TRBD1 as D (6 bases). Trimming stripped 5 bases from V and 5 bases from J, with 6 bases between. Germline V gene sequence: CDR1 SQVTM, CDR2 ANQGSEA. The CDR3 consists of 10 residues. CDR3 in amino acids: CSVQGTEAFF. The CDR3 bases are TGCAGCGTTCAGGGGACTGAAGCTTTCTTT.

The genes are TRBV7-9 and TRBJ2-3; D is unclear. Germline-derived CDR1 and CDR2 are SEHNR and FQNEAQ (reference sequence). The CDR3 contains 14 residues. Trimming took 0 bases from V and 0 from J, leaving 4 bases between them. For the CDR3, the DNA is TGTGCCAGCAGCTTAGCTCAGAGCACAGATACGCAGTATTTT. It translates to CASSLAQSTDTQYF.

This clone was picked up one time. Written as DNA, the CDR3 is TGTGCCAGCAGCCTGAGACAGGGAGTATTCTACGAGCAGTACTTC. Protein: CASSLRQGVFYEQYF. V gene TRBV5-6 combines with J gene TRBJ2-7; 7 nucleotides line up with TRBD1. J lost 3 bases, V lost 4 bases, and 10 bases had no gene match. This CDR3 contains 15 residues. Germline V gene lookup returns CDR1 SGHDT and CDR2 YYEEEE.

J is TRBJ2-1 and V is TRBV28, with 8 nucleotides matching TRBD1. Germline CDR1 reads MDHEN; CDR2 reads SYDVKM. The J segment lost 5 bases and the V segment lost 6 bases, leaving 12 bases of the junction unmatched. The CDR3 length is 16 residues. The CDR3 here is CASSWVATGVNNEQFF. The CDR3 region has the DNA TGTGCCAGCAGCTGGGTGGCGACAGGGGTGAACAATGAGCAGTTCTTC.

The chain employs TRBV20-1 and TRBJ2-7; D gene uncertain. The germline gives CDR1 DFQATT, CDR2 SNEGSKA (reference sequence). V shed 1 base and J shed 4 bases, with 5 bases lying between them. The CDR3 spans 11 residues. CDR3 bases: TGCAGTGCTAGAGTGCAGTACGAGCAGTACTTC. Translating it yields CSARVQYEQYF.

The rearrangement uses TRBV19 and TRBJ2-4; D is possibly TRBD2 (6 bases). Looked up from germline, CDR1 is LNHDA and CDR2 is SQIVND (reference sequence). V lost 5 bases and J lost 1, with 12 bases in between. The CDR3 has 15 residues. In nucleotides, the CDR3 is TGTGCCAGTAGTTCCGGGGGAATTGCCAAAAACATTCAGTACTTC. Amino acids: CASSSGGIAKNIQYF.

This chain links TRBV18 with TRBJ1-1; D is undetermined. CDR1 and CDR2 from the germline V gene are KGHSH and LQKENI. The CDR3 totals 13 residues. V lost 0 bases to trimming and J lost 2 bases, with 4 bases between them. The CDR3 sequence: CASSPPQNTEAFF. The CDR3 DNA reads TGTGCCAGCTCACCACCTCAAAACACTGAAGCTTTCTTT.

The V gene is TRBV7-2, the J gene TRBJ2-5; 11 bases align to TRBD2. Losses at the gene ends were 3 bases for V and 0 bases for J; bases not matched to a gene: 12. CDR1 SGHTA and CDR2 FQGNSA come from the germline V gene. CDR3 length: 19 amino acids. CDR3 amino acids: CASSFGVLRLAGNQETQYF. DNA for the CDR3: TGTGCCAGCAGCTTCGGGGTTTTAAGACTAGCGGGGAACCAAGAGACCCAGTACTTC.

The J gene is TRBJ2-2, the V gene TRBV5-1; D is possibly TRBD1 (7 bases). The CDR3 is made up of 15 amino acids. Trimming removed 0 bases at V and 5 bases at J, with 11 bases between. Per the germline V gene, CDR1 is SGHRS and CDR2 is YFSETQ. The chain's CDR3 is CASSLAPGGTGELFF. CDR3 bases: TGCGCCAGCAGCTTGGCCCCAGGGGGGACCGGGGAGCTGTTTTTT.

The chain employs TRBV25-1 and TRBJ2-5, with 8 nucleotides matching TRBD2. Looked up from germline, CDR1 is MGHDK and CDR2 is SYGVNS. The J segment lost 5 bases and the V segment lost 9 bases, leaving 11 bases of the junction unmatched. This CDR3 has 14 residues. This CDR3 is CASSLAGPRETQYF. In DNA form, the CDR3 reads TGTGCCAGTTCATTAGCGGGACCGAGGGAGACCCAGTACTTC.

This sequence joins TRBV21-1 and TRBJ2-1; the table's D gene call, TRBD2, was not cross checked with the DNA. TRBV21-1 is flagged as a pseudogene. CDR3 length: 17 residues. The chain's CDR3 is CASSKVPGLSSYNEQFF. CDR3 in DNA: TGTGCCAGCAGCAAAGTACCGGGACTTAGCTCCTACAATGAGCAGTTCTTC.

CDR3 in DNA: TGTGCCAGCAGTACCCCGGGACAGGGGCGTAATGAGCAGTTCTTC. It is translated as CASSTPGQGRNEQFF. This chain uses TRBV28 with TRBJ2-1; 10 bases fit TRBD1. V was clipped by 5 bases and J by 7 bases; unmatched bases: 8. This CDR3 is 15 amino acids long. Germline loops: CDR1 MDHEN, CDR2 SYDVKM.

The chain joins TRBV5-4 to TRBJ2-6, with 7 bases identical to TRBD2. The ends lost 4 bases at V and 0 bases at J; junction bases unmatched: 10. This CDR3 spans 18 amino acids. Germline V gene sequence: CDR1 SGHNT, CDR2 YYREEE (reference sequence). The CDR3, as DNA: TGTGCCAGCAGCGTCGGGGGGATCTCCCACTCTGGGGCCAACGTCCTGACTTTC. Translated, it gives CASSVGGISHSGANVLTF.